Sequencing of this TCR beta chain was carried out in a study of T cells in Graves' hyperthyroidism and ophthalmopathy. Study-wide points: Most thyroid clonotypes expanded above 0.001 appeared in blood too.

On this clonotype itself: Its specificity is not known.

Amplified regions were TCR beta CDR3 sequences from RNA transcripts. A first-round RT-PCR of the TCR CDR3 used the HTBI primer set. TCRdb processed the multiplex PCR reads anew with MiXCR; each CDR3 protein has one entry. The sample contains some 370,000 distinct CDR3 sequences, about 18% of which appear only once. V was pared by 4 bases and J by 6 bases, with 13 bases between. Germline assignment: CDR1 SGHVS and CDR2 FQNEAQ. The CDR3 contains 13 residues. The chain combines TRBV7-8 with TRBJ2-7, with D tentatively TRBD2 (5 bases). This receptor was taken from a young woman with Graves' hyperthyroidism that later progressed to Graves' ophthalmopathy. Sequencing used blood. This chain's CDR3 is CASSSGERVEQYF. The CDR3 DNA reads TGTGCCAGCAGCTCCGGGGAAAGGGTCGAGCAGTACTTC.